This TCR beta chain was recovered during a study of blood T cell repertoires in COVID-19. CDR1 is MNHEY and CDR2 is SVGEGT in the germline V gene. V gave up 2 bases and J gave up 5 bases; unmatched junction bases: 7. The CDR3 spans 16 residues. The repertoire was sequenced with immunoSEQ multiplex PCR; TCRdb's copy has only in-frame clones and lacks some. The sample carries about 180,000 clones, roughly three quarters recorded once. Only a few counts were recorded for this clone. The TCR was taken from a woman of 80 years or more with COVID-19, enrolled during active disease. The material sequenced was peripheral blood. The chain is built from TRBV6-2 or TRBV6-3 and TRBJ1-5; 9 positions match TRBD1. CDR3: CASSYPGQGEDQPQHF. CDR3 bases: TGTGCCAGCAGTTACCCGGGACAGGGAGAAGATCAGCCCCAGCATTTT.